This T cell receptor beta chain comes out of a study of T cells in Graves' hyperthyroidism and ophthalmopathy. This clonotype was picked up a small number of times. Its antigen is as yet unknown. Broader study findings: Blood also held most thyroid clonotypes expanded beyond 0.001.

Amplification of TCR beta CDR3 regions used RNA as the template. During a first-round RT-PCR of the TCR CDR3, the HTBI primer set was used. TCRdb recomputed calls from the multiplex PCR reads with MiXCR, one row per CDR3 protein. The table has around 490,000 distinct CDR3 sequences, 15% to 20% seen once. The CDR3 is 15 amino acids. Germline V gives CDR1 SNHLY, CDR2 FYNNEI. With 0 bases removed from V and 6 bases from J, the gap between germline ends came to 14 bases. PBMCs were derived from around 10 ml fresh peripheral blood. The TCR comes from a man between 35 and 55 years old with Graves' ophthalmopathy. The V gene is TRBV2, the J gene TRBJ1-2; D is uncertain. What was sequenced was blood. The CDR3 region has the DNA TGTGCCAGCAGTGAAGCTTCGGGGAGGGTGGATGGCTACACCTTC. The encoded protein is CASSEASGRVDGYTF. The full variable domain, completed using reference TRBV2 and TRBJ1-2, is EPEVTQTPSHQVTQMGQEVILRCVPISNHLYFYWYRQILGQKVEFLVSFYNNEISEKSEIFDDQFSVERPDGSNFTLKIRSTKLEDSAMYFCASSEASGRVDGYTFGSGTRLTVV.